The present TCR beta chain was sequenced within a study of T cell responses to AZD1222 COVID-19 vaccine. Looking at the study overall: Pooled in the analysis were second doses at about 4 or about 12 weeks.

From germline, CDR1 is SGHDT and CDR2 YYEEEE. J gave up 1 base and V 3 bases, and 10 bases lay outside the gene matches. The CDR3 spans 18 residues. Data came from immunoSEQ multiplex PCR; TCRdb stores just in-frame clones and leaves some out. The sample includes tens of thousands of clones, under 95% of them seen just once. The clonotype comes from an adult in good health. Sequenced material: peripheral blood, taken on day 0 of AZD1222 vaccination. The rearrangement uses TRBV5-6 and TRBJ1-5; 10 bases fit TRBD1. Written as DNA, the CDR3 is TGTGCCAGCAGCTGGGACAGGGGTAAAGATATAAGCAATCAGCCCCAGCATTTT. Its protein is CASSWDRGKDISNQPQHF. Full variable domain (outside the CDR3, taken from reference TRBV5-6 and TRBJ1-5): DAGVTQSPTHLIKTRGQQVTLRCSPKSGHDTVSWYQQALGQGPQFIFQYYEEEERQRGNFPDRFSGHQFPNYSSELNVNALLLGDSALYLCASSWDRGKDISNQPQHFGDGTRLSIL.